The 24 T cell receptor beta chains reported below all come from one sample, sequenced in a study of Graves' ophthalmopathy and Graves' hyperthyroidism (dated by TCRdb to 2016 to 2019). TCRdb names Illumina HiSeq 2000 as the instrument used. For repertoire sequencing, TCR beta CDR3 regions were amplified from RNA transcripts. The first round was an RT-PCR using HTBI primers with the Qiagen OneStep RT-PCR kit, and this first round was followed by a second-round multiplex PCR, then size selection and purification. TCRdb reprocessing: public reads trimmed at Q25 with fastp, clones called with MiXCR, in-frame beta chains kept. CDR3 protein sequences are deduplicated, and each keeps its most common genes and DNA. In all, the sample holds some 1.1 million distinct CDR3 sequences, and 35% to 40% of those were seen once. The top ten hold around 10% of the sample. The sample taken for sequencing was peripheral blood or thyroid tissue (not recorded which). These receptor sequences come from an adult man with Graves' hyperthyroidism.

With regard to this clonotype: Germline and junction disagree at one end, which may indicate a read error. The genes are TRBV12-3 or TRBV12-4 and TRBJ1-6; no clear D gene. The CDR3 sequence is 15 residues long. The CDR3 DNA is TGTGCCATCAGTGAAGAGAGTATCAGTAATTCACCCCTCCACTTT. Amino acids: CAISEESISNSPLHF.

Note on this clonotype: A read error may be the cause here, since a much bigger clone is one base away. Likely a read error: the CDR3 ends without its conserved phenylalanine or tryptophan. The chain is built from TRBV2 and TRBJ1-4; unclear D gene. Trimming took off 1 base at V and 4 bases at J, with 13 bases between the two ends. Per germline, CDR1 SNHLY and CDR2 FYNNEI. The length of the CDR3 is 16 residues. This CDR3 is CASSEETGAVNEKLFS. The CDR3, as DNA: TGTGCCAGCAGTGAAGAGACGGGCGCCGTTAATGAAAAACTGTTTTCT.

In its sample, this clonotype was seen many times. The chain recombines TRBV11-2 with TRBJ2-5, with 9 nucleotides matching TRBD1. This CDR3 spans 14 amino acids. Germline assignment: CDR1 SGHAT and CDR2 FQNNGV. The trim removed 5 bases at V and 6 bases at J, leaving 7 bases unmatched. The CDR3 protein is CASSATGGVKTQYF. In DNA, the CDR3 is TGTGCCAGCAGCGCCACAGGGGGCGTGAAGACCCAGTACTTC.

This clonotype was seen ten or more times. The CDR3 is CASSSSDGYEQYF. As DNA, the CDR3 is TGTGCCAGCAGCTCATCTGACGGCTACGAGCAGTACTTC. V is TRBV7-9 and J is TRBJ2-7; D ambiguous. CDR1 is SEHNR, CDR2 FQNEAQ, per germline (reference sequence). CDR3 size: 13 residues. V was pared by 4 bases and J by 3 bases, with 10 bases between.

The chain joins TRBV5-6 to TRBJ2-5; 7 nucleotides match TRBD2. V lost 1 base, J lost 10 bases, and 13 bases stayed unmatched. The CDR3 contains 15 residues. In germline, CDR1 is SGHDT, CDR2 YYEEEE. The CDR3 sequence: CASSLLLVSGGIQYF. The CDR3 coding sequence is TGTGCCAGCAGCTTGTTGTTGGTTTCCGGGGGGATCCAGTACTTC.

This clonotype was observed a handful of times. The chain is built from TRBV5-1 and TRBJ1-4, with 7 bases matching TRBD1. The V segment lost 1 base and the J segment 10 bases; nucleotides outside the gene matches: 10. CDR1 is SGHRS and CDR2 is YFSETQ in the germline V gene. The CDR3 is 15 amino acids. CDR3 bases: TGCGCCAGCAGCTTGTCGACAGGGAGCCTGATAAAACTGTTTTTT. This translates into CASSLSTGSLIKLFF.

Ten or more counts support this clonotype. J is TRBJ2-7 and V is TRBV25-1; D is undetermined. This CDR3 region has 13 residues. CDR1 and CDR2 from the germline V gene are MGHDK and SYGVNS. With 6 bases removed from V and 0 bases from J, the gap between germline ends came to 9 bases. CDR3 residues: CASRDGSSYEQYF. The CDR3 region has the DNA TGTGCCAGCAGAGACGGAAGCTCCTACGAGCAGTACTTC.

This clonotype was detected a few times. The chain couples TRBV20-1 to TRBJ2-5; tentative D call: TRBD2 (6 bases). V was cut by 1 base and J by 5 bases, with 14 bases left in between. From germline, CDR1 is DFQATT and CDR2 SNEGSKA (reference sequence). The CDR3 covers 14 residues. CDR3 region: CSARGERGRETQYF. Here the CDR3 DNA reads TGCAGTGCTAGAGGGGAGAGAGGGAGGGAGACCCAGTACTTC.

This clonotype was counted a single time. The gene calls are TRBV2 and TRBJ2-7; possible D gene TRBD1, 5 bases. TRBJ2-4 explains the end of the DNA better; the J call may be wrong. Looked up from germline, CDR1 is SNHLY and CDR2 is FYNNEI. The CDR3 is 14 amino acids. CDR3 protein: CASSEPQVLSIQYF. CDR3 DNA: TGTGCCAGCAGTGAACCACAGGTGCTCTCCATTCAGTACTTC.

In its sample, this clonotype was seen a few times. The chain couples TRBV7-2 to TRBJ2-7; 12 nucleotides agree with TRBD1. In germline, CDR1 is SGHTA, CDR2 FQGNSA. The ends lost 5 bases at V and 9 bases at J; junction bases unmatched: 14. This CDR3 has 16 amino acids. CDR3: CASSQSQGQGARWQYF. CDR3 bases: TGTGCCAGCAGCCAGTCTCAGGGACAGGGGGCTCGTTGGCAGTACTTC.

The V and J genes are TRBV5-5 and TRBJ1-4; 8 bases agree with TRBD1. CDR1 and CDR2 (germline): SGHKS, YYEKEE (reference sequence). With V trimmed by 3 bases and J by 5 bases, 3 bases remained unmatched. This CDR3 spans 14 amino acids. The CDR3 region is CASSSGGGNEKLFF. CDR3 DNA: TGTGCCAGCAGCTCAGGGGGCGGAAATGAAAAACTGTTTTTT.

This rearrangement joins TRBV5-4 to TRBJ2-2; D is ambiguous. V was shortened by 2 bases and J by 6 bases, with 8 bases between the two germline ends. Germline values: CDR1 SGHNT, CDR2 YYREEE (reference sequence). CDR3 length equals 13 residues. CDR3 DNA sequence: TGTGCCAGCAGCTTTGACCCCTCCGGGGAGCTGTTTTTT. It specifies CASSFDPSGELFF.

The V gene is TRBV2, the J gene TRBJ2-7; TRBD2 agrees at 11 bases. V shed 11 bases and J 9 bases; nucleotides not matched to a gene: 12. Germline V gene lookup returns CDR1 SNHLY and CDR2 FYNNEI. This CDR3 region has 13 residues. The CDR3 sequence: CAGGTSGEGGQYF. In nucleotides, the CDR3 is TGTGCCGGAGGGACTAGCGGCGAGGGGGGGCAGTACTTC.

This clonotype was detected many times. The V gene is TRBV10-3, the J gene TRBJ1-2; the D is unclear. Trimming took 6 bases from V and 7 from J, leaving 15 bases between them. The CDR3 runs 13 residues. Germline V gene sequence: CDR1 ENHRY, CDR2 SYGVKD. The CDR3 DNA reads TGTGCCATCAGCGCTAATGGTCCTCCTGGCTACACCTTC. Its translation: CAISANGPPGYTF.

V and J are TRBV12-3 or TRBV12-4 and TRBJ2-5, with 7 bases aligning to TRBD2. This CDR3 is 14 amino acids long. The V gene end was trimmed by 4 bases and the J gene end by 5 bases; junction bases not matched to a gene: 7. CDR3 residues: CASSWRAGRETQYF. DNA of the CDR3: TGTGCCAGCAGTTGGAGAGCGGGAAGGGAGACCCAGTACTTC.

Written as DNA, the CDR3 is TGTGCCAGCAGCGTTAGAAGGGAGCTGTTTTTT. Amino acids: CASSVRRELFF. V gene TRBV7-8 combines with J gene TRBJ2-2, with D unclear. The CDR3 covers 11 residues. The germline CDR1 and CDR2 sequences are SGHVS and FQNEAQ. The V and J ends lost 5 bases and 9 bases respectively, with 7 bases between them.

The chain employs TRBV7-8 and TRBJ2-7, with 10 positions matching TRBD1. This CDR3 has 16 residues. V shed 0 bases and J 6 bases; nucleotides not matched to a gene: 8. Germline CDR1 reads SGHVS; CDR2 reads FQNEAQ. This CDR3 reads CASSLAVGGQGTEQYF. Written as DNA, the CDR3 is TGTGCCAGCAGCTTAGCGGTAGGGGGACAGGGGACCGAGCAGTACTTC. The variable domain in full, with the rest retrieved from reference TRBV7-8 and TRBJ2-7, is GAGVSQSPRYKVAKRGQDVALRCDPISGHVSLFWYQQALGQGPEFLTYFQNEAQLDKSGLPSDRFFAERPEGSVSTLKIQRTQQEDSAVYLCASSLAVGGQGTEQYFGPGTRLTVT.

This clonotype was seen a handful of times. J is TRBJ2-7 and V is TRBV20-1; 10 bases match TRBD1. V lost 6 bases, J lost 8 bases, and 19 bases stayed unmatched. The CDR3 consists of 16 residues. Germline values: CDR1 DFQATT, CDR2 SNEGSKA (reference sequence). The CDR3 region is CSAIELGGQGRGQQYF. For the CDR3, the DNA is TGCAGTGCCATAGAACTAGGGGGACAGGGGCGCGGTCAGCAGTACTTC.

This clonotype came up many times. The genes are TRBV7-2 and TRBJ2-5, with D perhaps matching TRBD1 (6 bases). Per germline, CDR1 SGHTA and CDR2 FQGNSA. Trimming took 6 bases from V and 3 from J, leaving 17 bases between them. The CDR3 contains 15 residues. CDR3 sequence reads: CASRPTSYREETQYF. In DNA form, the CDR3 reads TGTGCCAGCAGACCCACATCATACAGGGAAGAGACCCAGTACTTC.

This clonotype was seen at least ten times. The genes are TRBV10-3 and TRBJ2-5, with 8 nucleotides matching TRBD2. Germline values: CDR1 ENHRY, CDR2 SYGVKD. The CDR3 is made up of 16 amino acids. Trimming removed 6 bases from V and 3 bases from J; junction bases left unmatched: 12. The CDR3 DNA follows: TGTGCCATCAGGGAATACATAGCGGGGCGGGAAGAGACCCAGTACTTC. Translation gives CAIREYIAGREETQYF.

This clonotype was counted once. The V call is TRBV5-6, the J call TRBJ2-7; a possible D gene is TRBD2 (5 bases). CDR3 length equals 14 residues. Germline V gene lookup returns CDR1 SGHDT and CDR2 YYEEEE. V lost 2 bases and J 2 bases, leaving 11 bases between the germline ends. CDR3 nucleotides: TGTGCCAGCAGCTTCTCCGAGAGGGCCTACGAGCAGTACTTC. As protein: CASSFSERAYEQYF.

The chain recombines TRBV6-5 with TRBJ2-5; TRBD1 might be the D (5 bases). This CDR3 is built from 17 residues. The V and J ends lost 7 bases and 5 bases respectively, with 26 bases between them. The V gene's germline CDR1 is MNHEY and CDR2 SVGAGI. Here the CDR3 DNA reads TGTGCCAGCATCGGAAGGGCAGGGCAAACGATTTGGGAGACCCAGTACTTC. Translated: CASIGRAGQTIWETQYF.

There are many counts of this clonotype. CDR3 sequence (DNA): TGTGCCAGCAGAAGAGGGACAGCCAACACTGAAGCTTTCTTT. Its translation: CASRRGTANTEAFF. The chain carries TRBV12-3 or TRBV12-4 and TRBJ1-1; 7 bases map to TRBD1. With 6 bases clipped from V and 2 bases from J, the junction kept 6 bases outside the gene matches. The CDR3 has 14 residues.

Only a few counts were recorded for this clonotype. This chain uses TRBV19 with TRBJ1-5, with 7 bases fitting TRBD1. Unmatched junction bases numbered 9, after V lost 4 bases and J lost 0 bases. The CDR3 spans 17 residues. Germline loops: CDR1 LNHDA, CDR2 SQIVND (reference sequence). The CDR3 region is CASSTRDSIYSNQPQHF. CDR3 DNA: TGTGCCAGTAGTACCCGGGACAGCATTTATAGCAATCAGCCCCAGCATTTT. Complete variable domain (other parts from reference TRBV19 and TRBJ1-5): DGGITQSPKYLFRKEGQNVTLSCEQNLNHDAMYWYRQDPGQGLRLIYYSQIVNDFQKGDIAEGYSVSREKKESFPLTVTSAQKNPTAFYLCASSTRDSIYSNQPQHFGDGTRLSIL.